A selection of T cell receptor beta chains follows, all from one sample in a study of blood T cell repertoires in COVID-19. Data came from immunoSEQ multiplex PCR; TCRdb stores just in-frame clones and leaves some out. Of 300,000 to 400,000 clones in the sample, roughly 90% were seen once. Material for sequencing was peripheral blood. Source of these receptors: a woman between 70 and 85 years old with COVID-19, enrolled during active disease. Each CDR3 is given without its conserved first and last residue. For some rows the clone size is stated as once, few or many, or as a class when expanded; others skip it.

v_call	j_call	clone_size	cdr3_aa
TRBV7-2	TRBJ2-1	few	ASSKTLLAGARGEQF
TRBV6-2/TRBV6-3	TRBJ1-5	-	ASSQSLQGRGKPQH
TRBV6-5	TRBJ1-3	-	ASSRQRSRDTIY
TRBV5-1	TRBJ1-4	-	ASSLAEGWGEKLF
TRBV20-1	TRBJ2-1	-	SAITGHEQF
TRBV3-1/TRBV3-2	TRBJ2-7	-	ASSLPGQGLYEQY
TRBV5-4	TRBJ1-2	-	ASSLAGDRGVGYT
TRBV5-6	TRBJ2-4	few	ASSLGTAENIQY
TRBV9	TRBJ2-1	few	ASSLRLAGENEQF
TRBV7-9	TRBJ1-5	-	ASSSTGKLDQPQH
TRBV11-2	TRBJ2-3	few	ASQFRDDTQY
TRBV2	TRBJ1-5	-	ASSSSQPQH
TRBV2	TRBJ1-2	once	ASTPGSFGYT
TRBV2	TRBJ2-7	-	ASNDRGTYEQY
TRBV2	TRBJ1-4	-	ASSGAGGAVEKLF
TRBV5-1	TRBJ1-1	-	ASRKQTGSDTEAF
TRBV7-8	TRBJ1-5	-	ASSPRGWDSNQPQH
TRBV7-2	TRBJ2-1	-	ASSPSGGAYNEQF
TRBV7-2	TRBJ2-3	-	ASRRGAYPTDTQY
TRBV6-2/TRBV6-3	TRBJ1-5	-	ASSHSQGGAIWNLPQH
TRBV5-6	TRBJ2-7	-	ASSLVGQSYEQY
TRBV19	TRBJ1-2	-	ASTHHPGKVGYT
TRBV21-1	TRBJ2-5	once	ASFRQGRETQY
TRBV5-1	TRBJ2-7	-	ASSPGGVGYEQY
TRBV2	TRBJ2-2	-	ASSRTSGGSGELF
TRBV7-2	TRBJ1-2	-	ASSPRTENYGYT
TRBV5-1	TRBJ2-1	-	ASSLGLAAYNEQF
TRBV27	TRBJ1-1	-	ASLRRVNTEAF
TRBV5-1	TRBJ2-1	once	ASSLDRAYEQF